Below, 5 T cell receptor beta chains from the same sample are listed, as sequenced in a study of T-cell memory formation after mild COVID-19. TCRdb reprocessed the 5' RACE reads with MiXCR, giving one entry per CDR3 protein. This table holds fewer than 450,000 distinct CDR3 sequences, over 20% found once. The sequencing input was PBMCs or a T cell subset sorted from them (not recorded which). These receptors all stem from an adult woman who had mild COVID-19 (a few samples of this study predate the infection). Cell type and time point are not known.

The V and J genes are TRBV6-1 and TRBJ2-3; unclear D gene. Trimming took 2 bases from V and 2 from J, leaving 5 bases between them. The germline V gene has CDR1 MNHNS and CDR2 SASEGT. The CDR3 sequence is 13 residues long. In nucleotides, the CDR3 is TGTGCCAGCAGTGAACAGCCCACAGATACGCAGTATTTT. Its protein is CASSEQPTDTQYF.

CDR3 sequence (DNA): TGTGCCAGCAGCAGGGACAGGGTTGCTGGGGCCAACGTCCTGACTTTC. It is translated as CASSRDRVAGANVLTF. This rearrangement joins TRBV6-4 to TRBJ2-6, with 9 bases lining up with TRBD1. The germline CDR1 and CDR2 sequences are MRHNA and SNTAGT. The CDR3 is 16 residues long. V gave up 6 bases and J gave up 2 bases; unmatched junction bases: 5.

This chain joins TRBV11-1 and TRBJ2-5, with 7 bases aligning to TRBD2. The germline CDR1 and CDR2 sequences are SGHAT and FQDESV (reference sequence). J was trimmed by 3 bases and V by 3 bases; bases with no gene match: 4. This CDR3 has 14 amino acids. The CDR3 DNA follows: TGTGCCAGCAGCTTCTCGGCGGGAGAAGAGACCCAGTACTTC. Protein: CASSFSAGEETQYF.

The chain uses TRBV4-3 and TRBJ2-3; D is perhaps TRBD1 or TRBD2 (6 bases each). The CDR3 is 17 amino acids. The germline CDR1 and CDR2 sequences are LGHNA and YSLEER. Between the trimmed V and J ends, which lost 2 bases and 7 bases, there was a span of 22 bases. The CDR3 DNA reads as TGCGCCAGCAGCCAACGGAGGGAGAGGGGGGTTTCGTATACGCAGTATTTT. Its protein product is CASSQRRERGVSYTQYF.

This rearrangement joins TRBV4-1 to TRBJ2-5; D perhaps matches TRBD1 (6 bases). Germline loops: CDR1 MGHRA, CDR2 YSYEKL. The V end was cut by 0 bases, the J end by 2 bases, with 10 bases between. This CDR3 is built from 15 residues. CDR3 protein: CASSQDGTRQETQYF. The CDR3 coding sequence is TGCGCCAGCAGCCAAGATGGGACAAGACAAGAGACCCAGTACTTC.